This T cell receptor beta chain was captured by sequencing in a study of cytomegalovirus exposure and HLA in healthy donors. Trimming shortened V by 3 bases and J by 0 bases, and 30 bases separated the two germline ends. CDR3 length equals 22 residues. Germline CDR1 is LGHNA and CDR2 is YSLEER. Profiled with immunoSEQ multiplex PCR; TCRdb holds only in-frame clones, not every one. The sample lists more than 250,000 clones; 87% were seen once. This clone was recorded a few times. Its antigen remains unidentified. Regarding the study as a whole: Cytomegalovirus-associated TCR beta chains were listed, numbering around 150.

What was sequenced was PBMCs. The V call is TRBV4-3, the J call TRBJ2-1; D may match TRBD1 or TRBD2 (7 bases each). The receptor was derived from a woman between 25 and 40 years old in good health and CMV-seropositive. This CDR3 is CASSQGGGNLARTPTSYNEQFF. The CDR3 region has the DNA TGCGCCAGCAGCCAGGGAGGGGGCAATCTGGCACGAACCCCCACCTCCTACAATGAGCAGTTCTTC.